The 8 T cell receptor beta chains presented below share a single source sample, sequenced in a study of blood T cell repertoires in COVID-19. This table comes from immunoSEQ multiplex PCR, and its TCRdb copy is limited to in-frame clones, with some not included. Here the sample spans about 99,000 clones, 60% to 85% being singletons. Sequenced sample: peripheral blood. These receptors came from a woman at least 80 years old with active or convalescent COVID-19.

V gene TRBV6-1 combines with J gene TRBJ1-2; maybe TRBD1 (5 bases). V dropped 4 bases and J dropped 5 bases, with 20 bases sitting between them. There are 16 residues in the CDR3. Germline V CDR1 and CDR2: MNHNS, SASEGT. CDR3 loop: CASSVGGTGWVYGYTF. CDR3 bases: TGTGCCAGCAGTGTCGGGGGTACGGGTTGGGTTTATGGCTACACCTTC.

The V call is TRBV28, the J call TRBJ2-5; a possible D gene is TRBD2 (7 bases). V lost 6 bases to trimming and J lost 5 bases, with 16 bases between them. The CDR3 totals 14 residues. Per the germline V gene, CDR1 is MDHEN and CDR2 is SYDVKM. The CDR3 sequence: CASSGLGGWETQYF. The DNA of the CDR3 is TGTGCCAGCAGCGGACTAGGGGGGTGGGAGACCCAGTACTTC.

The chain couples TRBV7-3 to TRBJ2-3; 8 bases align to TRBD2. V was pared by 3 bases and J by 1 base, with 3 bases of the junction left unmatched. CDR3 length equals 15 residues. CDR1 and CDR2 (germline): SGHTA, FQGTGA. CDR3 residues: CASSFRGGGTDTQYF. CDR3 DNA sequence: TGTGCCAGCAGCTTTCGGGGGGGAGGCACAGATACGCAGTATTTT.

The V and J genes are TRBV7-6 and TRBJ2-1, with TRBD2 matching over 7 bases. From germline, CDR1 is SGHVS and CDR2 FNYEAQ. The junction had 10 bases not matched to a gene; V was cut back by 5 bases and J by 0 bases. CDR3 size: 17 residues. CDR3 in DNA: TGTGCCAGCAGCCTCGGGGAGCGCGGGAGCTCCTACAATGAGCAGTTCTTC. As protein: CASSLGERGSSYNEQFF.

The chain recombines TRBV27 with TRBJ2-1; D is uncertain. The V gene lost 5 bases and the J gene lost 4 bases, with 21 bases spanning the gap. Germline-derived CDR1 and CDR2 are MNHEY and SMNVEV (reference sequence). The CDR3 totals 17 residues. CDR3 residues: CASSLHSSVGLYNEQFF. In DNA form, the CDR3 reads TGTGCCAGCAGTCTCCACTCTAGTGTTGGCCTTTACAATGAGCAGTTCTTC.

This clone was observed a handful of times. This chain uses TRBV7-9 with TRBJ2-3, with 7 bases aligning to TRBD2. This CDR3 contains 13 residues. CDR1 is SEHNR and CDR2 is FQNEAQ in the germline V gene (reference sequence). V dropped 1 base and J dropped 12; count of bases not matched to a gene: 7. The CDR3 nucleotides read TGTGCCAGCAGCTTAGGGGTGACTAGCTTTCAGTATTTT. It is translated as CASSLGVTSFQYF.

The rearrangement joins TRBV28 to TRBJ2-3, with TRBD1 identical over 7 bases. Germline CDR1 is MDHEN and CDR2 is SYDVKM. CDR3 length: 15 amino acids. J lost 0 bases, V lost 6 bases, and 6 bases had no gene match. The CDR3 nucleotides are TGTGCCAGCAGCCACAGGGGTATGAGCACAGATACGCAGTATTTT. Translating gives CASSHRGMSTDTQYF.

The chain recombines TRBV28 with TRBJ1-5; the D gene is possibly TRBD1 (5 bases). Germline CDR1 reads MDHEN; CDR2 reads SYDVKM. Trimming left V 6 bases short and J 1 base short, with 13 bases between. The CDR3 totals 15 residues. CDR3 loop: CASRPGGTSNQPQHF. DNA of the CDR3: TGTGCCAGCAGACCCGGCGGGACCAGCAATCAGCCCCAGCATTTT.